The 6 T cell receptor beta chains in this list originate from one sample, sequenced in a study of T cell responses to AZD1222 COVID-19 vaccine. Clones were sequenced by immunoSEQ multiplex PCR, and TCRdb holds only the in-frame ones, with some missing. Of 160,000 or so clones in the sample, around nine tenths were seen once. This specimen consisted of peripheral blood, obtained after recovery from COVID-19. These receptors all stem from an adult who had recovered from COVID-19.

This clone was seen a single time. This chain uses TRBV27 with TRBJ2-1, with D possibly matching TRBD2 (5 bases). This CDR3 contains 11 residues. Deletions cut 6 bases from V and 7 bases from J, with 7 bases between. From germline, CDR1 is MNHEY and CDR2 SMNVEV (reference sequence). The CDR3 DNA reads as TGTGCCAGCAGCCGAGGGAATGAGCAGTTCTTC. Residues: CASSRGNEQFF.

This chain connects TRBV5-4 to TRBJ2-5, with D perhaps TRBD1 (5 bases). Germline lookup yields CDR1 SGHNT and CDR2 YYREEE (reference sequence). The CDR3 has 16 amino acids. V lost 2 bases and J 2 bases, leaving 16 bases between the germline ends. CDR3 in amino acids: CASSLQARVGQETQYF. CDR3 DNA sequence: TGTGCCAGCAGCTTACAGGCCAGAGTAGGGCAAGAGACCCAGTACTTC.

This chain joins TRBV11-3 and TRBJ2-1; TRBD2 aligns across 13 bases. CDR1 SGHNT and CDR2 YENEEA come from the germline V gene. With V trimmed by 5 bases and J by 2 bases, 3 bases remained unmatched. The CDR3 totals 16 residues. The CDR3 protein is CASSETSGGTYNEQFF. For the CDR3, the DNA is TGTGCCAGCAGCGAGACTAGCGGGGGGACCTACAATGAGCAGTTCTTC.

The chain is built from TRBV5-6 and TRBJ1-6; 12 nucleotides line up with TRBD1. This CDR3 comprises 14 residues. V shed 2 bases, J shed 10 bases, and the junction held 1 base outside the gene matches. Germline V gene lookup returns CDR1 SGHDT and CDR2 YYEEEE. CDR3 region: CASSLGTGGSPLHF. The CDR3 DNA is TGTGCCAGCAGCTTAGGGACAGGGGGCTCACCCCTCCACTTT.

The V call is TRBV11-1, the J call TRBJ2-1; D is uncertain. Germline V gene sequence: CDR1 SGHAT, CDR2 FQDESV (reference sequence). Trimming shortened V by 1 base and J by 0 bases, and 7 bases separated the two germline ends. The CDR3 has 15 residues. Here the CDR3 reads CASSLGPPSYNEQFF. The DNA for the CDR3 is TGTGCCAGCAGCTTAGGTCCACCCTCCTACAATGAGCAGTTCTTC.

The chain uses TRBV6-1 and TRBJ2-7; possibly TRBD2 for D (5 bases). The V and J ends lost 0 bases and 4 bases respectively, with 10 bases between them. Germline V gene data show CDR1 as MNHNS and CDR2 as SASEGT. The CDR3 totals 14 residues. The CDR3 spells CASSEALRGYEQYF. In DNA, the CDR3 is TGTGCCAGCAGTGAAGCGCTTCGGGGTTACGAGCAGTACTTC.